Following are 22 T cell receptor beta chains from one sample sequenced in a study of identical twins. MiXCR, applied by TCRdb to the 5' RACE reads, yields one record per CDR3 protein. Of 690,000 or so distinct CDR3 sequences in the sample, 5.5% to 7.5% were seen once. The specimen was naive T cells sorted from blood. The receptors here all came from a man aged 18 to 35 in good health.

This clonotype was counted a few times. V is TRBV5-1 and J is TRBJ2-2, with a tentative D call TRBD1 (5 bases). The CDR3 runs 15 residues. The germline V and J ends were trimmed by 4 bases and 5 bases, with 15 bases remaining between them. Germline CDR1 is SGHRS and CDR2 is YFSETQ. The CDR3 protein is CASSRNRRETGELFF. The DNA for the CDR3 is TGCGCCAGCAGCCGGAACAGGAGAGAGACCGGGGAGCTGTTTTTT.

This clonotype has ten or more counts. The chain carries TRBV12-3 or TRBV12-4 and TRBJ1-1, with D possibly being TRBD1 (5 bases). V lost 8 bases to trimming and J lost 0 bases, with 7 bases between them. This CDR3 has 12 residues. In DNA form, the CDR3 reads TGTGCCAGCGGGGGGTTGAACACTGAAGCTTTCTTT. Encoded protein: CASGGLNTEAFF.

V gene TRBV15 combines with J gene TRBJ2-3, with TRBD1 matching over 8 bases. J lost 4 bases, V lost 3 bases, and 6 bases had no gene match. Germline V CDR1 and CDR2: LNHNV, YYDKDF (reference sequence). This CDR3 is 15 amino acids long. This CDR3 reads CATSSGRGPSDTQYF. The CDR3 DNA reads TGTGCCACCAGCAGTGGCAGGGGGCCTTCAGATACGCAGTATTTT.

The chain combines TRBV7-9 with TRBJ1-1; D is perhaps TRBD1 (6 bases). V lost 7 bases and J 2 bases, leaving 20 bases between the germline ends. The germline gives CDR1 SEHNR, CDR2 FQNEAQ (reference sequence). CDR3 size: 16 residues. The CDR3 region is CASKNLGGQLNTEAFF. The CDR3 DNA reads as TGTGCCAGCAAAAACCTCGGGGGGCAACTAAACACTGAAGCTTTCTTT.

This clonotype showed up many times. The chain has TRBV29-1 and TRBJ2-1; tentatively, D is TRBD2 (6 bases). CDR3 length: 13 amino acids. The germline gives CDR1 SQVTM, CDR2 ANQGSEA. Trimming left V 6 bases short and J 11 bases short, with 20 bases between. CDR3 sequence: CSVEGRYNPKQFF. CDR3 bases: TGCAGCGTGGAGGGACGGTATAACCCCAAGCAGTTCTTC.

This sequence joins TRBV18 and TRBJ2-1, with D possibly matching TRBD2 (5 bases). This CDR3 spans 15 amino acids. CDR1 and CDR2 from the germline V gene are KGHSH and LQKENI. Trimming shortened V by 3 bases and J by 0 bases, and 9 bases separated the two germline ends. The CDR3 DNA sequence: TGTGCCAGCTCACCCGCGACTAACTCCTACAATGAGCAGTTCTTC. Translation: CASSPATNSYNEQFF.

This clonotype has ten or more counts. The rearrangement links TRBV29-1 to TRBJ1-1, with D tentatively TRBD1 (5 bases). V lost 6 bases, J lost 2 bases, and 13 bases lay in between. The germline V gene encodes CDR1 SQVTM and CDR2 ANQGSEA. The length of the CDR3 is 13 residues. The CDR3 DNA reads TGCAGCGTAGGGTTCAGGGTAAACACTGAAGCTTTCTTT. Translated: CSVGFRVNTEAFF. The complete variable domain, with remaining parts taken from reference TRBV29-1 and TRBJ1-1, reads SAVISQKPSRDICQRGTSLTIQCQVDSQVTMMFWYRQQPGQSLTLIATANQGSEATYESGFVIDKFPISRPNLTFSTLTVSNMSPEDSSIYLCSVGFRVNTEAFFGQGTRLTVV.

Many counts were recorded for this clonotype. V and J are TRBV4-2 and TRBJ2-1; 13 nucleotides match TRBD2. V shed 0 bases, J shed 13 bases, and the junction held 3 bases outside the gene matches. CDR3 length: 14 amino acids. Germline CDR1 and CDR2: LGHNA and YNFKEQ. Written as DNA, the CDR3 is TGTGCCAGCAGCCAAGATAGGACTAGCGGGAGACAGTTCTTC. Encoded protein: CASSQDRTSGRQFF.

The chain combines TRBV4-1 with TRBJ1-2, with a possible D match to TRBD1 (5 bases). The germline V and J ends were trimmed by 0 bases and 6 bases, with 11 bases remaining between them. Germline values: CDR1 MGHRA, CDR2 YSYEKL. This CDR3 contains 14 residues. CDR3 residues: CASSQEPGPHGYTF. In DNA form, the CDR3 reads TGCGCCAGCAGCCAAGAACCGGGACCCCATGGCTACACCTTC.

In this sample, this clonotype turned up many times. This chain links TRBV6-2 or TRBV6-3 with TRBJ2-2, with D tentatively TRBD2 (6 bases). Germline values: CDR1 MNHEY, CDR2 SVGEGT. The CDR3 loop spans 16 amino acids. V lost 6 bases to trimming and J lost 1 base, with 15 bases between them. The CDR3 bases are TGTGCCAGCAGCTACCGCGGGGCAGGGAACACCGGGGAGCTGTTTTTT. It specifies CASSYRGAGNTGELFF.

The CDR3: CASSDEEAGVVLNEQFF. In DNA, the CDR3 is TGTGCCAGCAGCGACGAAGAGGCAGGGGTAGTATTGAATGAGCAGTTCTTC. J is TRBJ2-1 and V is TRBV3-1, with D possibly TRBD1 on 6 matching bases. CDR1 is LGHDT, CDR2 YNNKEL, per germline (reference sequence). The V gene lost 5 bases and the J gene lost 7 bases, with 24 bases spanning the gap. The CDR3 extends over 17 amino acids.

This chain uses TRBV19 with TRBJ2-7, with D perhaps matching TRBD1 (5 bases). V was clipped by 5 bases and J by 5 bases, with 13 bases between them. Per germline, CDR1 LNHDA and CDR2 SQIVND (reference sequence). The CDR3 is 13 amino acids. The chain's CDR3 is CASSPGNTNEQYV. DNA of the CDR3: TGTGCCAGTAGTCCAGGGAATACAAACGAGCAGTACGTC.

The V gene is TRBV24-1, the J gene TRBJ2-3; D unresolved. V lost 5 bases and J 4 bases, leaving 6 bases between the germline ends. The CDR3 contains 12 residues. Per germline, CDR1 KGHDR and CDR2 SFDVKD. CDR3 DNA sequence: TGTGCCACCAGTGTCGCCCCAGATACGCAGTATTTT. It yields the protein CATSVAPDTQYF.

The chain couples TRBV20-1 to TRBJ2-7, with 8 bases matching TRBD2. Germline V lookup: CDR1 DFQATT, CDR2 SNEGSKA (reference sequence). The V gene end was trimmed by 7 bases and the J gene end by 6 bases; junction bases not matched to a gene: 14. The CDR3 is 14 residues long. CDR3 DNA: TGCAGTGTTACCCTCGGGGGACTAGAAAGCGAGCAGTACTTC. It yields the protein CSVTLGGLESEQYF.

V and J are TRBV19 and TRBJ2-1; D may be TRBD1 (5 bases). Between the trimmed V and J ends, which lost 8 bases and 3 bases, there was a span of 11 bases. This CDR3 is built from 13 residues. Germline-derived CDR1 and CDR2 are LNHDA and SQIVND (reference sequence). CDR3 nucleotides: TGTGCCAGTGGGAAGGGGATCTACAATGAGCAGTTCTTC. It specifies CASGKGIYNEQFF.

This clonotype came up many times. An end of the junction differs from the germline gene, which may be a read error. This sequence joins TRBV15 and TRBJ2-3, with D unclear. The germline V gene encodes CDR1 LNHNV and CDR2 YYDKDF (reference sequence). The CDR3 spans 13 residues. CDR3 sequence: CATSRDVTYTQYF. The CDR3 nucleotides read TGTGCCACCAGCAGAGACGTCACATATACGCAGTATTTT. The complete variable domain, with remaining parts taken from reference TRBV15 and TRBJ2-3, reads DAMVIQNPRYQVTQFGKPVTLSCSQTLNHNVMYWYQQKSSQAPKLLFHYYDKDFNNEADTPDNFQSRRPNTSFCFLDIRSPGLGDTAMYLCATSRDVTYTQYFGPGTRLTVL.

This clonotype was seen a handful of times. CDR3 in DNA: TGTGCCAGCAGCCAGACTAGCGCCGAAGGTAATGAGCAGTTCTTC. It encodes CASSQTSAEGNEQFF. The rearrangement joins TRBV7-9 to TRBJ2-1, with 8 bases lining up with TRBD2. There are 15 residues in the CDR3. Germline V gene sequence: CDR1 SEHNR, CDR2 FQNEAQ (reference sequence). The junction had 10 bases not matched to a gene; V was cut back by 5 bases and J by 7 bases.

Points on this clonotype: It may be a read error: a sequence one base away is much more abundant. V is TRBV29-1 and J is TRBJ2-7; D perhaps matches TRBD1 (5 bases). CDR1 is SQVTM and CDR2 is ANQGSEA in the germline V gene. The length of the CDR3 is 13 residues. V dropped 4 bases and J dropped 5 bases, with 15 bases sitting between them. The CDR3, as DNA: TGCAGCGTTGCCCAGGGCGAGATCCACGAGCAGTACTTC. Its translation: CSVAQGEIHEQYF.

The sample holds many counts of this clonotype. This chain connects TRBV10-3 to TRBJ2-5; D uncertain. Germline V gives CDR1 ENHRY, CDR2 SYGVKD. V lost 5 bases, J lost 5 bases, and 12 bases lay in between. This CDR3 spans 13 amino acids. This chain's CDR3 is CAISSTMGETQYF. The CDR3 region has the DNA TGTGCCATCAGTAGCACCATGGGGGAGACCCAGTACTTC.

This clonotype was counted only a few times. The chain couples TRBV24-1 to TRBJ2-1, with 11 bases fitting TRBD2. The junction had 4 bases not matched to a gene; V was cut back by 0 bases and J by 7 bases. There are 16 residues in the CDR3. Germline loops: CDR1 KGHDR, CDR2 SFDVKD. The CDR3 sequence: CATSDLPSGGLNEQFF. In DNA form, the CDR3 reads TGTGCCACCAGTGATTTGCCTAGCGGGGGGTTAAATGAGCAGTTCTTC.

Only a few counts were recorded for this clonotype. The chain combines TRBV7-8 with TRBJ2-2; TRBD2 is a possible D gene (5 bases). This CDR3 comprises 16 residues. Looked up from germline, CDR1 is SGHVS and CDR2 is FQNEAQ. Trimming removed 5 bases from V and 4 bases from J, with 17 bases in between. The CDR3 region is CASSPPRVTGTGELFF. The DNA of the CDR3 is TGTGCCAGCAGCCCCCCGAGGGTTACGGGCACCGGGGAGCTGTTTTTT. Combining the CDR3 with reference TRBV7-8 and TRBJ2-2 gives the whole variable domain GAGVSQSPRYKVAKRGQDVALRCDPISGHVSLFWYQQALGQGPEFLTYFQNEAQLDKSGLPSDRFFAERPEGSVSTLKIQRTQQEDSAVYLCASSPPRVTGTGELFFGEGSRLTVL.

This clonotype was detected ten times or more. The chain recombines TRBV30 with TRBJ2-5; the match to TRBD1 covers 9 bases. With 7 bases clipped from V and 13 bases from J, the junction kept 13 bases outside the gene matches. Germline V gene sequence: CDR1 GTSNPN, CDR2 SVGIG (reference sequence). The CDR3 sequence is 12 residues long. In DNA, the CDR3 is TGTGCCTTCCGATATGCCCCGGACAGGGGGTACTTC. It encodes CAFRYAPDRGYF.